The 14 T cell receptor beta chains below all came from one sample that was sequenced in a study of identical twins. MiXCR was run by TCRdb on the 5' RACE reads, yielding one entry per CDR3 protein. The data hold 570,000 or so distinct CDR3 sequences, with roughly 9.5% observed a single time. These data were likewise used in another study, on yellow fever vaccine responses in identical twins.

The sequencing input was PBMCs. Every receptor here comes from a woman aged 18-29 years in good health.

This clonotype was seen a few times. The V call is TRBV7-2, the J call TRBJ2-7; D unresolved. The CDR3 has 16 amino acids. The germline gives CDR1 SGHTA, CDR2 FQGNSA. The V end was cut by 1 base, the J end by 0 bases, with 13 bases between. Here the CDR3 reads CASSLVGTPSSYEQYF. The CDR3 DNA is TGTGCCAGCAGCTTAGTGGGCACCCCTAGCTCCTACGAGCAGTACTTC.

The chain employs TRBV5-5 and TRBJ2-5; either TRBD1 or TRBD2 may supply D (5 bases each). V lost 0 bases, J lost 4 bases, and 13 bases lay in between. This CDR3 spans 15 amino acids. Germline V gene data show CDR1 as SGHKS and CDR2 as YYEKEE (reference sequence). CDR3 in amino acids: CASSLDQGARETQYF. The CDR3 DNA sequence: TGTGCCAGCAGCTTGGATCAGGGAGCAAGAGAGACCCAGTACTTC.

This clonotype showed up many times. The rearrangement uses TRBV11-3 and TRBJ2-1, with 9 bases fitting TRBD1. Trimming at V came to 4 bases and at J to 1 base, leaving 8 bases not matched to a gene. This CDR3 has 17 amino acids. The germline V gene encodes CDR1 SGHNT and CDR2 YENEEA. The CDR3, as DNA: TGTGCCAGCAGCTCGGGACAGGGAGGTTGGTCCTACAATGAGCAGTTCTTC. It codes for CASSSGQGGWSYNEQFF. Together with reference TRBV11-3 and TRBJ2-1, the CDR3 gives the full variable domain: EAGVVQSPRYKIIEKKQPVAFWCNPISGHNTLYWYLQNLGQGPELLIRYENEEAVDDSQLPKDRFSAERLKGVDSTLKIQPAELGDSAVYLCASSSGQGGWSYNEQFFGPGTRLTVL.

This clonotype was counted between two and nine times. The chain joins TRBV5-1 to TRBJ2-4; the match to TRBD1 covers 10 bases. Germline V gene sequence: CDR1 SGHRS, CDR2 YFSETQ. CDR3 length: 15 amino acids. Trimming cost V 4 bases and J 4 bases; bases outside gene matches: 5. The CDR3 loop is CASSLPGQGKNIQYF. The CDR3, as DNA: TGCGCCAGCAGCCTACCGGGACAGGGGAAAAACATTCAGTACTTC.

This clonotype has only a few counts. V usage is TRBV6-1 and J usage is TRBJ2-5; tentatively, D is TRBD1 or TRBD2 (6 bases each). V lost 6 bases to trimming and J lost 3 bases, with 20 bases between them. Looked up from germline, CDR1 is MNHNS and CDR2 is SASEGT. The CDR3 has 16 amino acids. CDR3 sequence reads: CASSERGGQGKETQYF. The CDR3 DNA sequence: TGTGCCAGCAGCGAAAGAGGAGGGCAGGGGAAAGAGACCCAGTACTTC.

The chain recombines TRBV11-2 with TRBJ1-1; weak D call: TRBD1 (5 bases). CDR1 is SGHAT and CDR2 is FQNNGV in the germline V gene. V lost 0 bases and J 7 bases, leaving 9 bases between the germline ends. The CDR3 totals 13 residues. Here the CDR3 reads CASSLDLQVEAFF. The CDR3 nucleotides read TGTGCCAGCAGCTTAGACTTACAGGTTGAAGCTTTCTTT.

This clonotype was detected ten times or more. The chain uses TRBV30 and TRBJ2-7, with 8 positions matching TRBD1. CDR3 size: 11 residues. Germline CDR1 GTSNPN, CDR2 SVGIG (reference sequence). CDR3: CAGTGNYEQYF. In DNA form, the CDR3 reads TGTGCGGGGACAGGTAACTACGAGCAGTACTTC.

Many counts were recorded for this clonotype. This chain connects TRBV6-1 to TRBJ2-7, with 9 bases identical to TRBD1. With V trimmed by 6 bases and J by 3 bases, 6 bases remained unmatched. Germline V CDR1 and CDR2: MNHNS, SASEGT. The CDR3 consists of 14 residues. Written as DNA, the CDR3 is TGTGCCAGCAGGCCGGGACAGGGTGGCTACGAGCAGTACTTC. Protein product: CASRPGQGGYEQYF.

This clonotype was seen ten or more times. The chain carries TRBV5-1 and TRBJ1-1, with 8 positions matching TRBD1. Germline lookup yields CDR1 SGHRS and CDR2 YFSETQ. Trimming at V came to 4 bases and at J to 0 bases, leaving 5 bases not matched to a gene. This CDR3 has 15 amino acids. The DNA for the CDR3 is TGCGCCAGCAGCCCTGGGACAGGCATGAACACTGAAGCTTTCTTT. It specifies CASSPGTGMNTEAFF. Full variable domain (remainder filled in from reference TRBV5-1 and TRBJ1-1): KAGVTQTPRYLIKTRGQQVTLSCSPISGHRSVSWYQQTPGQGLQFLFEYFSETQRNKGNFPGRFSGRQFSNSRSEMNVSTLELGDSALYLCASSPGTGMNTEAFFGQGTRLTVV.

This chain links TRBV20-1 with TRBJ2-3; TRBD2 agrees at 10 bases. V was pared by 5 bases and J by 4 bases, with 15 bases of the junction left unmatched. The CDR3 consists of 17 residues. Germline loops: CDR1 DFQATT, CDR2 SNEGSKA (reference sequence). The CDR3 spells CSAPPGGSGGMPDTQYF. CDR3 sequence (DNA): TGCAGTGCTCCCCCCGGGGGTAGCGGGGGGATGCCAGATACGCAGTATTTT.

This chain links TRBV7-9 with TRBJ1-5; D call uncertain. CDR3 length equals 15 residues. The V end was cut by 4 bases, the J end by 3 bases, with 13 bases between. CDR1 is SEHNR, CDR2 FQNEAQ, per germline (reference sequence). DNA of the CDR3: TGTGCCAGCAGCTCGAGTGGGAGCGACAATCAGCCCCAGCATTTT. This codes for CASSSSGSDNQPQHF.

This clonotype came up a few times. At one end, the junction sequence differs from germline, possibly due to a read error. The J gene is TRBJ2-2, the V gene TRBV3-1, with 9 bases lining up with TRBD1. The CDR3 has 12 residues. Germline V CDR1 and CDR2: LGHDT, YNNKEL (reference sequence). The CDR3 sequence is CASGQGPGELVF. The CDR3 DNA follows: TGTGCCAGCGGACAGGGGCCCGGGGAGCTGGTTTTT.

The CDR3 DNA reads as TGTGCCAGCAGTCCCAGGGGGGACATTCAAGAGACCCAGTACTTC. It specifies CASSPRGDIQETQYF. V is TRBV25-1 and J is TRBJ2-5, with D possibly matching TRBD1 (7 bases). Germline assignment: CDR1 MGHDK and CDR2 SYGVNS. V was trimmed by 5 bases and J by 2 bases, leaving 15 bases between them. CDR3 length equals 15 residues.

At least ten counts were recorded for this clonotype. The V and J genes are TRBV29-1 and TRBJ1-1; 7 nucleotides match TRBD1. The CDR3 extends over 14 amino acids. Germline CDR1 and CDR2: SQVTM and ANQGSEA. V lost 4 bases to trimming and J lost 3 bases; unmatched junction nucleotides: 8. CDR3: CSVGDRVAYTEAFF. CDR3 sequence (DNA): TGCAGCGTTGGCGACAGGGTGGCTTACACTGAAGCTTTCTTT.